This is a list of T cell receptor beta chains from one sample in a study of identical twins' blood T cells. In TCRdb, the 5' RACE reads were re-called with MiXCR into one record per CDR3 protein. The table has about 370,000 distinct CDR3 sequences, about 28% seen once. Sequencing was carried out using PBMCs. These receptors were obtained from a woman aged 18 to 55 in good health. CDR3s include the opening cysteine and the closing phenylalanine or tryptophan. D genes are given only for firm matches. Not all rows give a size; the values are once, few, many and, for expanded clones, a class.

CDR3 DNA: TGCGCCAGCAGCTTGGCCGAGACAGGGTCCTATTCACCCCTCCACTTT; CDR3 protein: CASSLAETGSYSPLHF; D gene: TRBD1; clone size: -; J gene: TRBJ1-6; V gene: TRBV5-1
CDR3 DNA: TGTGCCAGCAGCAACGGTATCAGGGGTACGTCTGGAAACACCATATATTTT; CDR3 protein: CASSNGIRGTSGNTIYF; D gene: -; clone size: -; J gene: TRBJ1-3; V gene: TRBV7-9
CDR3 DNA: TGTGCCAGCAGTGAGGACCAGGGGGAAGGCACTGAAGCTTTCTTT; CDR3 protein: CASSEDQGEGTEAFF; D gene: TRBD1; clone size: few; J gene: TRBJ1-1; V gene: TRBV6-4
CDR3 DNA: TGTGCCAGCAGTTTAATCGCACCCGGGGAGCTGTTTTTT; CDR3 protein: CASSLIAPGELFF; D gene: -; clone size: few; J gene: TRBJ2-2; V gene: TRBV5-1
CDR3 DNA: TGTGCCATGGGACACCCTTCCTACGAGCAGTACTTC; CDR3 protein: CAMGHPSYEQYF; D gene: -; clone size: few; J gene: TRBJ2-7; V gene: TRBV2
CDR3 DNA: TGCAGCGTTGAAGTGTGGGAGGAAGGCTACACCTTC; CDR3 protein: CSVEVWEEGYTF; D gene: -; clone size: -; J gene: TRBJ1-2; V gene: TRBV29-1
CDR3 DNA: TGTGCCAGCAGCCAAGGGCTTGAAGCTTTCTTT; CDR3 protein: CASSQGLEAFF; D gene: -; clone size: many; J gene: TRBJ1-1; V gene: TRBV14
CDR3 DNA: TGTGCCAGCAGCTTCGGAACAACGAGGTCCCAGTACTTC; CDR3 protein: CASSFGTTRSQYF; D gene: -; clone size: -; J gene: TRBJ2-5; V gene: TRBV7-2
CDR3 DNA: TGCGCCAGCAGCCAAGATGACTGGTACTCCTACAATGAGCAGTTCTTC; CDR3 protein: CASSQDDWYSYNEQFF; D gene: -; clone size: -; J gene: TRBJ2-1; V gene: TRBV4-3
CDR3 DNA: TGTGCTAGTGGTTTGTTCGGGGGGGAAGAGACCCAGTACTTC; CDR3 protein: CASGLFGGEETQYF; D gene: TRBD2; clone size: -; J gene: TRBJ2-5; V gene: TRBV12-5
CDR3 DNA: TGTGCCAGCAGCGTAGGAGTGGGGGCTGGAAACACCATATATTTT; CDR3 protein: CASSVGVGAGNTIYF; D gene: -; clone size: -; J gene: TRBJ1-3; V gene: TRBV9
CDR3 DNA: TGTGCCAGCAGTGAAGCTCTGGGGCAGCCCCAGCATTTT; CDR3 protein: CASSEALGQPQHF; D gene: -; clone size: -; J gene: TRBJ1-5; V gene: TRBV2
CDR3 DNA: TGTGCCAGCAGTCTCAACGGGGGGCCCTACGAGCAGTACTTC; CDR3 protein: CASSLNGGPYEQYF; D gene: -; clone size: few; J gene: TRBJ2-7; V gene: TRBV12-3/TRBV12-4
CDR3 DNA: TGTGCCAGCAGCCGGTTAGCGGGGAACAGATACAATGAGCAGTTCTTC; CDR3 protein: CASSRLAGNRYNEQFF; D gene: TRBD2; clone size: -; J gene: TRBJ2-1; V gene: TRBV5-4
CDR3 DNA: TGTGCCAGCAGCGTGTCCGGGGAGAACTATGGCTACACCTTC; CDR3 protein: CASSVSGENYGYTF; D gene: -; clone size: -; J gene: TRBJ1-2; V gene: TRBV9
CDR3 DNA: TGCAGTTCATGGGCAGGGAACACTGAAGCTTTCTTT; CDR3 protein: CSSWAGNTEAFF; D gene: -; clone size: once; J gene: TRBJ1-1; V gene: TRBV20-1
CDR3 DNA: TGTGCCAGCAGTCTAAACGGGGAGGCGGGTACTGAAGCTTTCTTT; CDR3 protein: CASSLNGEAGTEAFF; D gene: -; clone size: -; J gene: TRBJ1-1; V gene: TRBV6-1
CDR3 DNA: TGCAGTGCGGAACAAGGGACAGGGGGGCTGGGTAGCAATCAGCCCCAGCATTTT; CDR3 protein: CSAEQGTGGLGSNQPQHF; D gene: TRBD1; clone size: few; J gene: TRBJ1-5; V gene: TRBV20-1
CDR3 DNA: TGTGCCAGCAAGGCCCGGACAGGGAACGGCTACACCTTC; CDR3 protein: CASKARTGNGYTF; D gene: TRBD1; clone size: -; J gene: TRBJ1-2; V gene: TRBV27
CDR3 DNA: TGTGCCAGCTTCGGGACTGGCACTGAAGCTTTCTTT; CDR3 protein: CASFGTGTEAFF; D gene: -; clone size: -; J gene: TRBJ1-1; V gene: TRBV7-9
CDR3 DNA: TGTGCCAGCAGCCAAGTGCATGGCTACACCTTC; CDR3 protein: CASSQVHGYTF; D gene: -; clone size: few; J gene: TRBJ1-2; V gene: TRBV3-1
CDR3 DNA: TGTGCCAGCAGCCAAAGACCCACAGGCCGGCAGCCCCAGCATTTT; CDR3 protein: CASSQRPTGRQPQHF; D gene: -; clone size: many; J gene: TRBJ1-5; V gene: TRBV3-1
CDR3 DNA: TGCAGTGCTGCGGGACAGAACCAAGAGACCCAGTACTTC; CDR3 protein: CSAAGQNQETQYF; D gene: -; clone size: few; J gene: TRBJ2-5; V gene: TRBV20-1
CDR3 DNA: TGCAGCGTTGCCCGAACTAGCGGGTGGACAGATACGCAGTATTTT; CDR3 protein: CSVARTSGWTDTQYF; D gene: TRBD2; clone size: -; J gene: TRBJ2-3; V gene: TRBV29-1
CDR3 DNA: TGTGCCAGCAGTTACTCGAGATCGGGCCGCAATGAGCAGTTCTTC; CDR3 protein: CASSYSRSGRNEQFF; D gene: -; clone size: once; J gene: TRBJ2-1; V gene: TRBV6-6
CDR3 DNA: TGTGCCAGCAGTTTAAGACGTGAAGGATGGAGTGGCTACACCTTC; CDR3 protein: CASSLRREGWSGYTF; D gene: -; clone size: few; J gene: TRBJ1-2; V gene: TRBV12-3/TRBV12-4
CDR3 DNA: TGCAGCGTTTCTTCGGCGCAAAGATACACTGAAGCTTTCTTT; CDR3 protein: CSVSSAQRYTEAFF; D gene: -; clone size: few; J gene: TRBJ1-1; V gene: TRBV29-1
CDR3 DNA: TGTGCCAGTAGTCCGCACTCCGGGACAGGGGAGTATGGCTACACCTTC; CDR3 protein: CASSPHSGTGEYGYTF; D gene: TRBD1; clone size: -; J gene: TRBJ1-2; V gene: TRBV19
CDR3 DNA: TGTGCCAGCAGCGTCAGAGGTACGGGACTAGCGGGAGAAGATACGCAGTATTTT; CDR3 protein: CASSVRGTGLAGEDTQYF; D gene: TRBD2; clone size: -; J gene: TRBJ2-3; V gene: TRBV11-2
CDR3 DNA: TGTGCCAGCAGGGACGGACTAGCGGGAGGGTCCGTGGGATCCTACAATGAGCAGTTCTTC; CDR3 protein: CASRDGLAGGSVGSYNEQFF; D gene: TRBD2; clone size: few; J gene: TRBJ2-1; V gene: TRBV6-2/TRBV6-3
CDR3 DNA: TGTGCCAGCAGTCCGAGGTTCGGGAACACTGAAGCTTTCTTT; CDR3 protein: CASSPRFGNTEAFF; D gene: -; clone size: few; J gene: TRBJ1-1; V gene: TRBV12-3/TRBV12-4
CDR3 DNA: TGCGCCAGCAGTGAGTCGATAGGTTGGAATGAGCAGTTCTTC; CDR3 protein: CASSESIGWNEQFF; D gene: -; clone size: -; J gene: TRBJ2-1; V gene: TRBV10-1
CDR3 DNA: TGCAGTGCTCCACCCCAGGAGCGGGGAGAAGCTTTCTTT; CDR3 protein: CSAPPQERGEAFF; D gene: -; clone size: few; J gene: TRBJ1-1; V gene: TRBV20-1
CDR3 DNA: TGTGCCAGTTCGAAGGCGGGGTATAGCAATCAGCCCCAGCATTTT; CDR3 protein: CASSKAGYSNQPQHF; D gene: -; clone size: -; J gene: TRBJ1-5; V gene: TRBV19
CDR3 DNA: TGTGCCAGCAGGGGGGGTTTCTCTGGAAACACCATATATTTT; CDR3 protein: CASRGGFSGNTIYF; D gene: -; clone size: -; J gene: TRBJ1-3; V gene: TRBV7-2
CDR3 DNA: TGTGCCAGCAGCCAAGATTTGACGGGAAAGGCCCAGTACTTC; CDR3 protein: CASSQDLTGKAQYF; D gene: -; clone size: -; J gene: TRBJ2-5; V gene: TRBV4-2
CDR3 DNA: TGCGCCAGCAGCTTCGGGATACAGGGTGGCTACACCTTC; CDR3 protein: CASSFGIQGGYTF; D gene: -; clone size: -; J gene: TRBJ1-2; V gene: TRBV5-1